These 28 T cell receptor beta chains were all obtained from the same sample, sequenced in a study of identical twins. MiXCR, run by TCRdb on the 5' RACE reads, gives a single entry per CDR3 protein. Of more than 200,000 distinct CDR3 sequences listed, 11% to 15% are singletons. Sample: memory (CD45RO+) T cells sorted from blood. These receptors came from a woman aged 18 to 35 in good health.

The table lists this clonotype with a few counts. The chain combines TRBV15 with TRBJ2-5; tentatively, D is TRBD2 (5 bases). The CDR3 length is 14 residues. Deletions cut 1 base from V and 4 bases from J, with 10 bases between. CDR1 is LNHNV and CDR2 is YYDKDF in the germline V gene (reference sequence). Here the CDR3 reads CATSRAGLLETQYF. The CDR3 DNA is TGTGCCACCAGCAGAGCTGGACTCCTAGAGACCCAGTACTTC.

The table lists this clonotype with a few counts. The rearrangement joins TRBV6-2 or TRBV6-3 to TRBJ2-1; a weak D match, TRBD1 (5 bases). The CDR3 covers 15 residues. Trimming took off 4 bases at V and 4 bases at J, with 14 bases between the two ends. Germline CDR1 and CDR2: MNHEY and SVGEGT. CDR3 sequence: CASSFRQFTYNEQFF. In DNA form, the CDR3 reads TGTGCCAGCAGTTTCCGACAGTTTACGTACAATGAGCAGTTCTTC.

The chain uses TRBV3-1 and TRBJ2-2, with TRBD2 identical over 8 bases. J lost 5 bases, V lost 2 bases, and 7 bases had no gene match. The CDR3 has 16 amino acids. From germline, CDR1 is LGHDT and CDR2 YNNKEL (reference sequence). This CDR3 reads CASSQPRTSITGELFF. In DNA, the CDR3 is TGTGCCAGCAGCCAACCTCGGACTAGCATAACCGGGGAGCTGTTTTTT.

The chain joins TRBV6-1 to TRBJ1-5, with TRBD1 matching over 7 bases. V gave up 6 bases and J gave up 0 bases; unmatched junction bases: 2. Germline loops: CDR1 MNHNS, CDR2 SASEGT. This CDR3 is built from 14 residues. The DNA of the CDR3 is TGTGCCAGCAGAACAGGGGATAGCAATCAGCCCCAGCATTTT. This codes for CASRTGDSNQPQHF.

There are many counts of this clonotype. At one end, the junction sequence differs from germline, possibly due to a read error. This chain uses TRBV5-1 with TRBJ1-5; D might be TRBD1 (5 bases). Germline CDR1 SGHRS, CDR2 YFSETQ. The CDR3 has 14 amino acids. CDR3: CASSFGDSNQPQHF. For the CDR3, the DNA is TGTGCCAGCAGTTTTGGGGACAGCAATCAGCCCCAGCATTTT. Full variable domain (missing parts from reference TRBV5-1 and TRBJ1-5): KAGVTQTPRYLIKTRGQQVTLSCSPISGHRSVSWYQQTPGQGLQFLFEYFSETQRNKGNFPGRFSGRQFSNSRSEMNVSTLELGDSALYLCASSFGDSNQPQHFGDGTRLSIL.

The sample holds a few counts of this clonotype. The chain has TRBV7-6 and TRBJ1-2, with a weak D call TRBD1 (5 bases). Germline V gene data show CDR1 as SGHVS and CDR2 as FNYEAQ. Trimming stripped 0 bases from V and 2 bases from J, with 10 bases between. This CDR3 has 15 amino acids. In DNA form, the CDR3 reads TGTGCCAGCAGCTTAGCTGAGGGACGGAACTATGGCTACACCTTC. This codes for CASSLAEGRNYGYTF.

This clonotype was counted at least ten times. The V and J genes are TRBV5-1 and TRBJ2-2; D gene unclear. Between the trimmed V and J ends, which lost 3 bases and 0 bases, there was a span of 15 bases. Germline CDR1 and CDR2: SGHRS and YFSETQ. The CDR3 has 17 residues. CDR3 in DNA: TGCGCCAGCAGCTCGATACCCATGCCCGCGAACACCGGGGAGCTGTTTTTT. Translated, it gives CASSSIPMPANTGELFF.

The J gene is TRBJ2-7, the V gene TRBV6-5; 7 bases agree with TRBD1. Trimming took 4 bases from V and 5 from J; bases not matched to a gene: 11. The germline gives CDR1 MNHEY, CDR2 SVGAGI. CDR3 length: 15 amino acids. CDR3 in amino acids: CASSFRETGIHEQYF. The CDR3 nucleotides are TGTGCCAGCAGTTTTCGCGAGACAGGGATCCACGAGCAGTACTTC.

There are many counts of this clonotype. The CDR3 DNA sequence: TGCAGTGCTAGGGGCACCTACGAGCAGTACTTC. Translating it yields CSARGTYEQYF. This sequence joins TRBV20-1 and TRBJ2-7; D gene uncertain. Germline CDR1 is DFQATT and CDR2 is SNEGSKA (reference sequence). The germline V and J ends were trimmed by 3 bases and 2 bases, with 5 bases remaining between them. This CDR3 comprises 11 residues.

This clonotype was counted a few times. This sequence joins TRBV9 and TRBJ1-4; a possible D gene is TRBD1 (6 bases). V was trimmed by 4 bases and J by 5 bases, leaving 12 bases between them. The CDR3 extends over 14 amino acids. The germline V gene has CDR1 SGDLS and CDR2 YYNGEE. CDR3 protein: CASSPDSLNEKLFF. The CDR3 coding sequence is TGTGCCAGCAGCCCGGACAGCCTAAATGAAAAACTGTTTTTT. The full variable domain, in which reference TRBV9 and TRBJ1-4 provide the parts outside the CDR3, is DSGVTQTPKHLITATGQRVTLRCSPRSGDLSVYWYQQSLDQGLQFLIQYYNGEERAKGNILERFSAQQFPDLHSELNLSSLELGDSALYFCASSPDSLNEKLFFGSGTQLSVL.

There are a few counts of this clonotype. The gene calls are TRBV6-2 or TRBV6-3 and TRBJ2-1; D gene uncertain. Germline V gene data show CDR1 as MNHEY and CDR2 as SVGEGT. Trimming pared 9 bases from V and 6 bases from J, leaving 12 bases between. This CDR3 comprises 12 residues. Written as DNA, the CDR3 is TGTGCCAGTAAGAGTTTCGGCAATGAGCAGTTCTTC. Translation gives CASKSFGNEQFF.

This chain connects TRBV21-1 to TRBJ2-5; TRBD1, the table's D call, was not compared with the DNA. TRBV21-1 is deemed a pseudogene. The CDR3 runs 20 residues. Written as DNA, the CDR3 is TGTGCCAGCAGCAAAGCCCCAATAACGACAGGGTTCGGTGGTGTGGAGACCCAGTACTTC. It codes for CASSKAPITTGFGGVETQYF.

Only a few counts were recorded for this clonotype. This rearrangement joins TRBV5-1 to TRBJ2-3; D remains ambiguous. Trimming left V 4 bases short and J 2 bases short, with 8 bases between. Per the germline V gene, CDR1 is SGHRS and CDR2 is YFSETQ. The CDR3 sequence is 13 residues long. The CDR3 loop is CASSRLPTDTQYF. Written as DNA, the CDR3 is TGCGCCAGCAGCCGCCTCCCCACAGATACGCAGTATTTT.

This clonotype was counted only a few times. This chain connects TRBV11-3 to TRBJ1-2; D unresolved. Trimming shortened V by 5 bases and J by 4 bases, and 8 bases separated the two germline ends. Per the germline V gene, CDR1 is SGHNT and CDR2 is YENEEA. The CDR3 has 12 amino acids. The CDR3 is CASSRGSYGYTF. CDR3 DNA sequence: TGTGCCAGCAGCCGTGGTAGCTATGGCTACACCTTC.

The rearrangement links TRBV7-9 to TRBJ2-7; maybe TRBD1 (5 bases). Between the trimmed V and J ends, which lost 5 bases and 2 bases, there was a span of 13 bases. In germline, CDR1 is SEHNR, CDR2 FQNEAQ (reference sequence). CDR3 size: 14 residues. The CDR3 sequence is CASSPKGVTYEQYF. The CDR3 nucleotides are TGTGCCAGCAGCCCCAAAGGGGTAACCTACGAGCAGTACTTC.

This clonotype was counted at least ten times. This chain's CDR3 is CAISPTGDRNQPQHF. In DNA form, the CDR3 reads TGTGCCATCAGCCCGACAGGGGATAGAAATCAGCCCCAGCATTTT. The chain links TRBV10-3 to TRBJ1-5; 8 bases are a match to TRBD1. The CDR3 is 15 residues long. Unmatched junction bases numbered 8, after V lost 6 bases and J lost 4 bases. Germline V lookup: CDR1 ENHRY, CDR2 SYGVKD.

This clonotype was found many times. The V call is TRBV7-9, the J call TRBJ1-6; D perhaps matches TRBD1 (6 bases). This CDR3 is built from 16 residues. Germline CDR1 SEHNR, CDR2 FQNEAQ (reference sequence). With 5 bases removed from V and 7 bases from J, the gap between germline ends came to 18 bases. DNA of the CDR3: TGTGCCAGCAGCAACCATCAACAGGGAGGAAATTCACCCCTCCACTTT. It yields the protein CASSNHQQGGNSPLHF.

V gene TRBV7-2 combines with J gene TRBJ2-1, with D possibly being TRBD2 (6 bases). The germline V gene encodes CDR1 SGHTA and CDR2 FQGNSA. Trimming removed 1 base at V and 4 bases at J, with 11 bases between. This CDR3 has 15 residues. The CDR3: CASSLGGARYNEQFF. CDR3 sequence (DNA): TGTGCCAGCAGCTTAGGCGGGGCACGTTACAATGAGCAGTTCTTC. Full variable domain (outside the CDR3, taken from reference TRBV7-2 and TRBJ2-1): GAGVSQSPSNKVTEKGKDVELRCDPISGHTALYWYRQSLGQGLEFLIYFQGNSAPDKSGLPSDRFSAERTGGSVSTLTIQRTQQEDSAVYLCASSLGGARYNEQFFGPGTRLTVL.

This clonotype was observed a handful of times. J is TRBJ2-1 and V is TRBV29-1; 8 bases are a match to TRBD1. Trimming removed 6 bases from V and 5 bases from J; junction bases left unmatched: 12. The CDR3 has 15 amino acids. Germline V gene sequence: CDR1 SQVTM, CDR2 ANQGSEA. The CDR3 DNA is TGCAGCGTGGAGGGAGACAGGGGAAGGAACAATGAGCAGTTCTTC. The encoded protein is CSVEGDRGRNNEQFF.

This chain joins TRBV15 and TRBJ2-1, with D tentatively TRBD2 (5 bases). CDR3 length: 15 residues. CDR1 is LNHNV, CDR2 YYDKDF, per germline (reference sequence). The V end was cut by 0 bases, the J end by 3 bases, with 9 bases between. The CDR3: CATSRDGRVYNEQFF. Written as DNA, the CDR3 is TGTGCCACCAGCAGAGACGGGCGGGTCTACAATGAGCAGTTCTTC.

The chain links TRBV12-3 or TRBV12-4 to TRBJ1-5; the D is unclear. V shed 3 bases and J shed 2 bases, with 11 bases lying between them. CDR3 size: 15 residues. CDR3 coding DNA: TGTGCCAGCAGTTTGGTGGCCGTGGGCAATCAGCCCCAGCATTTT. Translation gives CASSLVAVGNQPQHF.

The chain uses TRBV6-1 and TRBJ1-1; D is perhaps TRBD1 (5 bases). V was shortened by 6 bases and J by 4 bases, with 18 bases between the two germline ends. Per germline, CDR1 MNHNS and CDR2 SASEGT. The CDR3 has 15 residues. In DNA form, the CDR3 reads TGTGCCAGCAGACCCACTCAGGGCGCCGGCACTGAAGCTTTCTTT. Its translation: CASRPTQGAGTEAFF.

The V call is TRBV12-3 or TRBV12-4, the J call TRBJ1-2; unclear D gene. Trimming shortened V by 6 bases and J by 8 bases, and 22 bases separated the two germline ends. The CDR3 length is 15 residues. The CDR3 region has the DNA TGTGCCAGCAGCCCTCTGGAGAGGGCTATTATAGGCTACACCTTC. Translated, it gives CASSPLERAIIGYTF.

The chain recombines TRBV29-1 with TRBJ2-7; tentative D call: TRBD1 (5 bases). This CDR3 contains 13 residues. Germline V gene lookup returns CDR1 SQVTM and CDR2 ANQGSEA. Trimming took 2 bases from V and 3 from J, leaving 11 bases between them. CDR3 residues: CSVESPGIYEQYF. CDR3 nucleotides: TGCAGCGTTGAATCTCCAGGGATCTACGAGCAGTACTTC.

The sample holds many counts of this clonotype. The chain carries TRBV5-5 and TRBJ2-7, with TRBD1 matching over 7 bases. J gave up 0 bases and V 5 bases, and 5 bases lay outside the gene matches. This CDR3 contains 14 residues. Germline CDR1 and CDR2: SGHKS and YYEKEE (reference sequence). CDR3 nucleotides: TGTGCCAGCAGTCAGGACAGGAGCTCCTACGAGCAGTACTTC. This translates into CASSQDRSSYEQYF.

Concerning this clonotype: The junction differs from germline at one of its ends, possibly a read error. V is TRBV7-9 and J is TRBJ2-1; D is possibly TRBD2 (6 bases). Per the germline V gene, CDR1 is SEHNR and CDR2 is FQNEAQ (reference sequence). This CDR3 contains 15 residues. The chain's CDR3 is CASSLGGLSYNEQCF. CDR3 bases: TGTGCCAGCAGCTTGGGGGGTCTGAGTTACAATGAGCAGTGCTTC.

The chain combines TRBV2 with TRBJ2-5, with 10 bases matching TRBD2. Unmatched junction bases numbered 0, after V lost 6 bases and J lost 5 bases. Per the germline V gene, CDR1 is SNHLY and CDR2 is FYNNEI. The CDR3 covers 12 residues. CDR3 DNA sequence: TGTGCCAGCAGAGCGGGAGGGGAGACCCAGTACTTC. This translates into CASRAGGETQYF.

Only a few counts were recorded for this clonotype. The J gene is TRBJ2-2, the V gene TRBV7-2; 13 bases are shared with TRBD2. The J segment lost 6 bases and the V segment lost 6 bases, leaving 7 bases of the junction unmatched. CDR1 and CDR2 (germline): SGHTA, FQGNSA. The CDR3 covers 16 residues. In DNA, the CDR3 is TGTGCCAGCAGGACCTTGGGGACTAGCGGGGCCGGGGAGCTGTTTTTT. Its protein is CASRTLGTSGAGELFF.